The T cell receptor (beta chain) under discussion was sequenced for a study of T cells in Graves' hyperthyroidism and ophthalmopathy (dated by TCRdb to the late 2010s). Looking at the study overall: Peripheral blood was collected at initial diagnosis, before any treatment. To identify TCR V-J signatures that set the groups apart, the researchers used a discovery cohort of more than 95 patients, made up of 40 to 45 with Graves' ophthalmopathy and 57 with stable Graves' hyperthyroidism. Prospective prediction of ophthalmopathy was tested in an independent validation cohort consisting of 18 hyperthyroidism patients and around 17 patients who later progressed to ophthalmopathy. The 90 to 100 discovery patients were randomly split 7:3 into training and test sets. In about six Graves' hyperthyroidism patients, the study also compared T-cell repertoires from thyroid tissue with T-cell repertoires from blood. Once sampling was done, hyperthyroidism patients were given methimazole at a starting dose of 30 mg daily, whereas ophthalmopathy patients were given high-dose intravenous methylprednisolone. The paper reports TCR Vbeta CDR3 sequencing of 135 peripheral blood samples: 40 or so ophthalmopathy, fewer than 80 hyperthyroidism and approximately 17 progressor patients. Paper-wide results and their limitations: Sample size was not statistically predetermined, and investigators were not blinded to group allocation. A 13 V-J signature model separated ophthalmopathy from stable hyperthyroidism, with 87.88% sensitivity and just under 84% specificity in cross-validation and 80%/75% in testing. In validation, progression to ophthalmopathy was predicted by the model with roughly 71% sensitivity and nearly 75% specificity, a median of about 6.4 months before onset. Blood samples also contained most of the expanded thyroid clonotypes (frequency above 0.001), which suggests that blood repertoires may reflect thyroid immune responses.

This clonotype was recorded at least ten times. The antigen this receptor binds is unknown. The sample holds no much larger clone one base away, and base qualities are not on file. The TCR beta CDR3 regions were amplified from the RNA transcripts. A first-round RT-PCR of the TCR CDR3 used the HTBI primer set with the Qiagen OneStep RT-PCR kit. The libraries were constructed in a second round of multiplex PCR and then size-selected and purified. The libraries were sequenced on an Illumina HiSeq2000 using paired-end 100 bp reads. On the authors' methods: SOAPnuke was used to process the raw data, with reads discarded if the reads contained adapters or uncalled bases, had a mean Phred below 15, or lacked an exact constant-primer or identifier match. High-quality paired reads were merged using COPE v1.2.5, and each unique nucleotide sequence was defined as a clonotype. MiTCR v1.1 was used to align clonotypes to the IMGT TRBV, TRBD and TRBJ reference segments. The analysis included only V-J combinations with a frequency above 0.0001, which together covered around 99% of the repertoires. A TCS score was defined as the ratio of F50 (clonal expansion) to E x V (chaos), with BLOSUM62-based TCRdist applied between CDR3 peptides within each V-J. Welch's t-statistics and random forest reduced roughly 530 V-J features to around 14, which were used in a naive Bayes classifier (R e1071). Thyroid-blood repertoire similarity was quantified with the Morisita-Horn index. TCRdb handled the public reads itself, with Q25 trimming in fastp and clone calling in MiXCR, and kept productive beta chains. Each entry merges the rows of one CDR3 protein and shows their most common DNA and genes. The V and J calls shown here were made by TCRdb, not taken from the authors' results. In all, the sample holds roughly 100,000 distinct CDR3 sequences, and around 50% of those were seen once. The top ten clones comprise about 25% of the sample.

Stable Graves' hyperthyroidism was defined as no progression to ophthalmopathy during 18 months of follow-up. The hyperthyroidism patients were between 18 and 65 years old and newly diagnosed, with a disease duration of less than 2 months. Patients with uncontrolled infections, other autoimmune diseases, pregnancy or lactation were excluded. Diagnoses were based on clinical symptoms, serum thyroxine and TRAb, thyroid ultrasound and orbital computed tomography. PBMCs were separated from roughly 10 ml of fresh peripheral blood using Ficoll-Paque density gradient centrifugation. Total RNA was extracted with Trizol reagent, and quality was checked on an Agilent 2100 Bioanalyzer. V sheds 5 bases and J sheds 4 bases, leaving 11 bases between their ends. The CDR3 holds 13 amino acids from the cysteine to the phenylalanine. Only the CDR3 part of the read is kept: 39 bases, read in frame from the first base. As encoded in the germline V gene, CDR1 is ENHRY while CDR2 is SYGVKD.

The sequenced sample consisted of blood. This clonotype was sampled from a man aged 40-55 years with Graves' hyperthyroidism. The V gene is TRBV10-3 and the J gene is TRBJ1-2; the D gene identity is not certain. The CDR3 protein: CAISRGLLYGYTF. The sequenced DNA: TGTGCCATCAGTCGCGGACTCCTCTATGGCTACACCTTC.